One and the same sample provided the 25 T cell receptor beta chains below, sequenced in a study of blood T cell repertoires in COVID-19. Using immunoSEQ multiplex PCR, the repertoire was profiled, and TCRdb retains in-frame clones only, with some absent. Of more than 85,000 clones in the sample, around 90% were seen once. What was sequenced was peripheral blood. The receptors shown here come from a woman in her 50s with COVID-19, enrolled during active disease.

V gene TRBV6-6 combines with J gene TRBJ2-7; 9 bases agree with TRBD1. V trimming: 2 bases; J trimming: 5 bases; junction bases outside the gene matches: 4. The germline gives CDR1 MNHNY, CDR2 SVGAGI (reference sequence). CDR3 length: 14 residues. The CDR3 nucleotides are TGTGCCAGCAGTTACGGGACAGGGAACCACGAGCAGTACTTC. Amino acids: CASSYGTGNHEQYF.

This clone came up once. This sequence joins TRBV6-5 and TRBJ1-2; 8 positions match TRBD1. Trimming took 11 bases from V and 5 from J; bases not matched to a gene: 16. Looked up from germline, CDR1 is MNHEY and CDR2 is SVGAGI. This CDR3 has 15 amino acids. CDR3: CARHLGTGLIYGYTF. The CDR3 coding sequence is TGTGCCCGCCACCTCGGGACAGGCCTAATTTATGGCTACACCTTC.

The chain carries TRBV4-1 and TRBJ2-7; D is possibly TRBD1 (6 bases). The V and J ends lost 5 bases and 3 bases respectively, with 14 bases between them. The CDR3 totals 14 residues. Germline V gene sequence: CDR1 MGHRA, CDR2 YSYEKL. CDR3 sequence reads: CASSLDSLRYEQYF. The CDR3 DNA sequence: TGCGCCAGCAGCTTGGACAGTCTACGCTACGAGCAGTACTTC.

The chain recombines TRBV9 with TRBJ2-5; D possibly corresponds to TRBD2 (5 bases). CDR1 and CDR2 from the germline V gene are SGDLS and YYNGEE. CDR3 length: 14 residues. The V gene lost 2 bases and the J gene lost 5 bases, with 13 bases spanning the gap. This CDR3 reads CASSVLSGKETQYF. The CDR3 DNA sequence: TGTGCCAGCAGCGTGCTATCGGGGAAGGAGACCCAGTACTTC.

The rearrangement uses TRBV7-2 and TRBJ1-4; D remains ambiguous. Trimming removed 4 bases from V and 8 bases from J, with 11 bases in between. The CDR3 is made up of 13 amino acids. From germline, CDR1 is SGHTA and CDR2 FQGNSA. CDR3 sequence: CASSSLLAEKLFF. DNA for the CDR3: TGTGCCAGCAGCTCGTTACTTGCCGAAAAACTGTTTTTT.

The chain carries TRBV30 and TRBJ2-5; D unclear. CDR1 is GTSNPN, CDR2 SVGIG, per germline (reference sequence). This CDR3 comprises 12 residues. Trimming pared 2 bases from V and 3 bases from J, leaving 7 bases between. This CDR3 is CAWSYVEETQYF. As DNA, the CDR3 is TGTGCCTGGAGTTATGTAGAAGAGACCCAGTACTTC.

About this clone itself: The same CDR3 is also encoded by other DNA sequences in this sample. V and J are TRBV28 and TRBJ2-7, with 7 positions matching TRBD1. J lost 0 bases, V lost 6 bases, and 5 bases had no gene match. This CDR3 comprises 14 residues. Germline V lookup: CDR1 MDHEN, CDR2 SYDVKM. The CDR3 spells CASRRQGVSYEQYF. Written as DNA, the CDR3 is TGTGCCAGCAGGCGACAGGGAGTCTCCTACGAGCAGTACTTC.

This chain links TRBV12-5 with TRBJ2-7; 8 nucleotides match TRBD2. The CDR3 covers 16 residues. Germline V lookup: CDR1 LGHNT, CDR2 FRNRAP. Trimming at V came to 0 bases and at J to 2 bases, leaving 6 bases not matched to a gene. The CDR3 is CASGLVLGRGAYEQYF. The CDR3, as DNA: TGTGCTAGTGGTTTGGTACTGGGGCGGGGGGCCTACGAGCAGTACTTC.

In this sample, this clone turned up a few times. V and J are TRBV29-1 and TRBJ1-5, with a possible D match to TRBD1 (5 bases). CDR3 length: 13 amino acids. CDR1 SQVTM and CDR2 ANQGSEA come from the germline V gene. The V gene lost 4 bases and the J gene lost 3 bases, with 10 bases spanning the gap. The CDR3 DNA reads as TGCAGCGTTGCGTGGGGGGTCAATCAGCCCCAGCATTTT. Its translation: CSVAWGVNQPQHF.

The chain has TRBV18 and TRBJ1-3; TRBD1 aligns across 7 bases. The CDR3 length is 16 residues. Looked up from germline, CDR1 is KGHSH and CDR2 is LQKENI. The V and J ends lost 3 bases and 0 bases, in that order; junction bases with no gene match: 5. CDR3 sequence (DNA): TGTGCCAGCTCACCCGGACAGGTCGCCTCTGGAAACACCATATATTTT. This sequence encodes CASSPGQVASGNTIYF.

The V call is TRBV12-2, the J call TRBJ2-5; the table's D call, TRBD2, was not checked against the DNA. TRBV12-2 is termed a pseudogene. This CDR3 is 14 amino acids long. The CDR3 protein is CASRLAPVQETQYF. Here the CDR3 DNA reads TGTGCAAGTCGCTTAGCACCGGTTCAAGAGACCCAGTACTTC.

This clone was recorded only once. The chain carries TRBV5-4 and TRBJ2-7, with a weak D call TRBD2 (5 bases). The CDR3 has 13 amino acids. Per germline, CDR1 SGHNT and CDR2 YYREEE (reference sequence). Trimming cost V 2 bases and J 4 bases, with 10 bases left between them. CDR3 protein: CASSLMTGYEQYF. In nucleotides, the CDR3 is TGTGCCAGCAGCTTAATGACGGGATACGAGCAGTACTTC.

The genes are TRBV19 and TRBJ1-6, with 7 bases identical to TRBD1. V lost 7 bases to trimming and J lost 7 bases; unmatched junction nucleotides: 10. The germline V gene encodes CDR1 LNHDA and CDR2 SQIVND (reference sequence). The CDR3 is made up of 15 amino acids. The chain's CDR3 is CASTTNRGGNSPLHF. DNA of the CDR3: TGTGCCAGTACCACAAACAGGGGAGGAAATTCACCCCTCCACTTT.

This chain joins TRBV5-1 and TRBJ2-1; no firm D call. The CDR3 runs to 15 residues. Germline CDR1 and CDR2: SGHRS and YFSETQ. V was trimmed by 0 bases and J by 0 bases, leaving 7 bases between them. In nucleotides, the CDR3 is TGCGCCAGCAGCTTGGCACAGATCTCCTACAATGAGCAGTTCTTC. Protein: CASSLAQISYNEQFF.

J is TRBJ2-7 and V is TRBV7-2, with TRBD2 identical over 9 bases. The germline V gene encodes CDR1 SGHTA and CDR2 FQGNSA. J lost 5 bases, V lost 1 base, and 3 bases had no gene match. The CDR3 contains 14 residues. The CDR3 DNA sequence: TGTGCCAGCAGCTTAGGGACTAGCGCCCACGAGCAGTACTTC. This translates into CASSLGTSAHEQYF. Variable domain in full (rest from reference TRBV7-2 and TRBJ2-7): GAGVSQSPSNKVTEKGKDVELRCDPISGHTALYWYRQSLGQGLEFLIYFQGNSAPDKSGLPSDRFSAERTGGSVSTLTIQRTQQEDSAVYLCASSLGTSAHEQYFGPGTRLTVT.

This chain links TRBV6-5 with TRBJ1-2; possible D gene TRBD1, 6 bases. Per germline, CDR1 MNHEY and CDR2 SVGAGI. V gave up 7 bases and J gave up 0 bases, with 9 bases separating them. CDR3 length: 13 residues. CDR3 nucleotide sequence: TGTGCCAGCACGACAGGCGCTAACTATGGCTACACCTTC. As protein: CASTTGANYGYTF.

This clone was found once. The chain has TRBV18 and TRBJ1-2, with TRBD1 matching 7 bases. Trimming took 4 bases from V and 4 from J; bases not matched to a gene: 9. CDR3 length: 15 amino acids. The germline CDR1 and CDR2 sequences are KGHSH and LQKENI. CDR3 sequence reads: CASSLGQTGSYGYTF. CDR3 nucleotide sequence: TGTGCCAGCTCACTGGGACAGACAGGGTCCTATGGCTACACCTTC.

DNA for the CDR3: TGTGCCAGCATTTCGAAGCCTGGAAACACCATATATTTT. It translates to CASISKPGNTIYF. This rearrangement joins TRBV6-6 to TRBJ1-3, with D hard to call. The CDR3 has 13 amino acids. Germline V CDR1 and CDR2: MNHNY, SVGAGI (reference sequence). V lost 7 bases to trimming and J lost 2 bases, with 9 bases between them.

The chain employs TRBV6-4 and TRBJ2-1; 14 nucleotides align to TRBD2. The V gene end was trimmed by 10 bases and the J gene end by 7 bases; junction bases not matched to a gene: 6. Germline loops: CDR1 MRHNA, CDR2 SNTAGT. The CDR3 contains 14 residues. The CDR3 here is CATQTSGGANEQFF. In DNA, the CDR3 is TGTGCCACCCAGACTAGCGGGGGGGCAAATGAGCAGTTCTTC.

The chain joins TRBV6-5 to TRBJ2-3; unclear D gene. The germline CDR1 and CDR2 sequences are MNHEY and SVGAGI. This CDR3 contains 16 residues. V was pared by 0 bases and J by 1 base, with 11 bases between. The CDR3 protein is CASSYSGAVGTDTQYF. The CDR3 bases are TGTGCCAGCAGTTACTCTGGCGCGGTGGGCACAGATACGCAGTATTTT.

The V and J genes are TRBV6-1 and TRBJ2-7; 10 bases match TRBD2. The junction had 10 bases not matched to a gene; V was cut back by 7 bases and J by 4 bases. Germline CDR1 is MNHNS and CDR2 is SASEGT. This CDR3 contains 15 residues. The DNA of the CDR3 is TGTGCCAGCATCACAATTAGCGGGGGGTCATACGAGCAGTACTTC. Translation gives CASITISGGSYEQYF.

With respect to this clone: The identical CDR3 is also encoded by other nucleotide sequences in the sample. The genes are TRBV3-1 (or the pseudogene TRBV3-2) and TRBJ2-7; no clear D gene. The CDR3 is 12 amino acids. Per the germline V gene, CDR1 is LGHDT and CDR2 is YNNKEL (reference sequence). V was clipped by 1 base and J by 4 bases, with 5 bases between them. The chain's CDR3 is CASSQANYEQYF. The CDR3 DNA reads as TGTGCCAGCAGCCAAGCTAATTACGAGCAGTACTTC.

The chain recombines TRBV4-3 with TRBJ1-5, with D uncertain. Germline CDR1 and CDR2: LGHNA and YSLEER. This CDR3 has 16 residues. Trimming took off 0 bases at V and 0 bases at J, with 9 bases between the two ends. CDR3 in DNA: TGCGCCAGCAGCCAAGATGCGTCTTATAGCAATCAGCCCCAGCATTTT. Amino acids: CASSQDASYSNQPQHF.

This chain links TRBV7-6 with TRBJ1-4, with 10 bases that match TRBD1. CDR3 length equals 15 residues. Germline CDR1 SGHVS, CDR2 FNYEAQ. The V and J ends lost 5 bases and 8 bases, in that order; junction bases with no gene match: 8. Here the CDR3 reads CASSDEGTGEEKLFF. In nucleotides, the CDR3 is TGTGCCAGCAGCGACGAAGGGACAGGGGAAGAAAAACTGTTTTTT.

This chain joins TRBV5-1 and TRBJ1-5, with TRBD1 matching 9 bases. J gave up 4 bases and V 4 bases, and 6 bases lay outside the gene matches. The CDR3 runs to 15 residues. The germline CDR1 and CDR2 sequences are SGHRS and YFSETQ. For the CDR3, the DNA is TGCGCCAGCAGCCCGGGACAGGGTGCGAATCAGCCCCAGCATTTT. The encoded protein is CASSPGQGANQPQHF.